The next 5 T cell receptor beta chains were all read from a single sample in a study of control samples from healthy donors and cancer patients. TCRdb keeps only in-frame clones here, not all; method: immunoSEQ multiplex PCR. The sample has roughly 450,000 clones; more than 80% are singletons. Sequenced sample: PBMCs. The receptors derive from a man in his forties or fifties with head and neck cancer.

This clone has a handful of counts. The chain is built from TRBV6-2 or TRBV6-3 and TRBJ1-4; 7 nucleotides agree with TRBD1. V dropped 2 bases and J dropped 8; count of bases not matched to a gene: 8. Germline lookup yields CDR1 MNHEY and CDR2 SVGEGT. The CDR3 consists of 15 residues. The CDR3 sequence is CASSYPGQGEEKLFF. As DNA, the CDR3 is TGTGCCAGCAGTTACCCCGGTCAGGGGGAGGAAAAACTGTTTTTT.

For this clone: The sample carries other DNA sequences with the same CDR3. The chain couples TRBV5-5 to TRBJ2-5; the match to TRBD2 covers 15 bases. V shed 4 bases, J shed 5 bases, and the junction held 6 bases outside the gene matches. The CDR3 is made up of 16 amino acids. Germline CDR1 reads SGHKS; CDR2 reads YYEKEE (reference sequence). The CDR3 spells CASSRTSGGARETQYF. CDR3 in DNA: TGTGCCAGCAGCCGGACTAGCGGGGGGGCCCGGGAGACCCAGTACTTC.

This chain connects TRBV27 to TRBJ1-3, with 10 bases identical to TRBD1. V was clipped by 8 bases and J by 3 bases; unmatched bases: 7. Per germline, CDR1 MNHEY and CDR2 SMNVEV (reference sequence). This CDR3 is 15 amino acids long. CDR3 sequence reads: CASAPGQGFGNTIYF. The CDR3 DNA follows: TGTGCCAGCGCCCCGGGACAGGGGTTTGGAAACACCATATATTTT.

The genes are TRBV5-6 and TRBJ2-5, with D unresolved. Germline V gene sequence: CDR1 SGHDT, CDR2 YYEEEE. The CDR3 runs to 13 residues. V was pared by 5 bases and J by 2 bases, with 10 bases between. This CDR3 reads CASSLGSQETQYF. The DNA for the CDR3 is TGTGCCAGCAGTTTAGGGTCTCAAGAGACCCAGTACTTC.

This chain uses TRBV29-1 with TRBJ1-1; D is possibly TRBD1 (6 bases). V lost 0 bases to trimming and J lost 4 bases, with 12 bases between them. CDR1 and CDR2 (germline): SQVTM, ANQGSEA. This CDR3 spans 14 amino acids. The CDR3 sequence: CSVEDRGAITEAFF. CDR3 coding DNA: TGCAGCGTTGAAGACCGGGGGGCGATCACTGAAGCTTTCTTT.